This entry concerns a single TCR beta chain. This clone's antigen is unknown. No much larger clone is present one base from it, and per-base qualities are unavailable. The library was obtained by 5' RACE. Sequencing took place on an Illumina HiSeq 2000. Template switching added a universal primer binding site, and the final cDNA carried a unique molecular identifier that allowed TCR cDNA molecules to be counted accurately. First-strand cDNA for TCR alpha and beta chains was synthesized from specific primers in the conserved constant-segment region. To control for contamination, every cDNA library was double barcoded, receiving both a SMART-Mk sample barcode and Illumina barcodes. TruSeq adapter sequences and Illumina sample barcodes were added in two successive PCR steps. Sequencing of the TCR alpha and beta cDNA libraries was done on the Illumina HiSeq platform using custom primers. The published analysis was carried out like this. Unique molecular identifiers were extracted from raw reads with MiGEC, and CDR3 positions were determined with MiXCR. For each individual, recombination models were inferred using an EM algorithm with the repgenHMM and IGoR tools. The analysis of shared clonotypes was done with the tcR package in R, with sharing normalized by the product of cloneset sizes. To study raw recombination without the effects of thymic and clonal selection, out-of-frame nonproductive sequences were analyzed. TCRdb reprocessed the public reads (quality trimming at Q25 with fastp, clone calling with MiXCR) and kept in-frame beta chains. Each CDR3 protein appears once, grouped with its most common genes and DNA. TCRdb's processing, not the authors', yielded these V and J calls. The sample records around 220,000 distinct CDR3 sequences, 10% of which are singletons. Less than 12% of the sample belongs to the ten largest clones.

The record originates from a study of identical twins listed by TCRdb under 2016. Broadly, across the study: The study deep-sequenced TCR alpha and beta repertoires from monozygotic twins, unrelated adults of various ages and cord blood to test whether fetal clonotypes persist. To rule out contamination, the twin experiments were replicated at different times with different library preparation protocols.

Paper-wide results and their limitations: In monozygotic twins, out-of-frame TCR alpha sharing was systematically underestimated by recombination models, although the models agreed with sharing between unrelated individuals. Fewer insertions were carried by abundant cord blood beta clonotypes; a weaker similar trend was observed in young adult naive repertoires, while no such trend was observed in memory repertoires. Because the same donors could not be followed over many years, the conclusions depended on cross-sectional statistical analysis. The excess sharing between twins in beta out-of-frame sequences was weaker because fewer shared sequences reduced the signal-to-noise ratio. Compared with coincidental sharing between unrelated individuals, out-of-frame TCR alpha sequences shared between twins had an excess of sequences with low generation probability. Invariant T cells such as MAIT and iNKT could partly confound zero-insertion analyses, although diverse VJ usage argued against such confounding for most clonotypes.

Only healthy Caucasian donors were included. Using Miltenyi CD45RO+ enrichment and human naive T-cell isolation kits, memory (CD45RO+) and naive T cells were isolated from PBMC. Sequences SGHDN (CDR1) and FVKESK (CDR2) are obtained from the germline V gene. The cysteine opens and the phenylalanine closes a CDR3 of 15 amino acids. The CDR3 DNA has 45 bases and is translated from base 1. Ends trimmed: V by 3 bases, J by 4 bases; bases unmatched to a gene: 4. The chain links TRBV14 with TRBJ2-1, with 9 central nucleotides matching TRBD2. The source material was memory T cells sorted from blood. The cell subset or site label corresponds to: CD45RO+ enriched T cells. This receptor was taken from a man aged 50 to 60 in good health. Here the CDR3 is given as CASSHLAGGYNEQFF. The nucleotide sequence is TGTGCCAGCAGCCATCTTGCGGGGGGGTACAATGAGCAGTTCTTC.